The rows below give T cell receptor beta chains drawn from one sample of a study of cytomegalovirus exposure and HLA in healthy donors. TCRdb's table, derived via immunoSEQ multiplex PCR, lists solely in-frame clones and lacks some. The sample comprises about 87,000 clones, around 8% of which are singletons, and about 2.5% rests with the top ten. Sequencing was performed on PBMCs. These receptors came from a man aged 45-65 years in good health and CMV-seronegative. Each CDR3 is given with its conserved first and last residue. The order of the fields is V gene, J gene, D gene, clone size, CDR3 protein, CDR3 DNA. D genes are given only for firm matches. Clone size is shown for a subset of rows, as once, few, many or a class of expanded clone.

v_call: TRBV25-1; j_call: TRBJ2-7; d_call: -; clone_size: few; cdr3_aa: CASRREGPSSYEQYF; cdr3_nt: TGTGCCAGCAGACGCGAGGGTCCCAGCTCCTACGAGCAGTACTTC
v_call: TRBV28; j_call: TRBJ1-3; d_call: -; clone_size: -; cdr3_aa: CASSPPGVGYAGNTIYF; cdr3_nt: TGTGCCAGCAGTCCCCCGGGGGTGGGGTACGCTGGAAACACCATATATTTT
v_call: TRBV28; j_call: TRBJ1-2; d_call: -; clone_size: few; cdr3_aa: CASSPNRENYGYTF; cdr3_nt: TGTGCCAGCAGTCCAAACAGGGAAAACTATGGCTACACCTTC
v_call: TRBV7-2; j_call: TRBJ1-1; d_call: -; clone_size: -; cdr3_aa: CASSSFGRGTEAFF; cdr3_nt: TGTGCCAGCAGCTCCTTCGGCAGGGGTACTGAAGCTTTCTTT
v_call: TRBV28; j_call: TRBJ1-1; d_call: TRBD1; clone_size: -; cdr3_aa: CASSLTDRVNTEAFF; cdr3_nt: TGTGCCAGCAGTCTCACGGACAGGGTGAACACTGAAGCTTTCTTT
v_call: TRBV7-2; j_call: TRBJ2-5; d_call: TRBD1; clone_size: few; cdr3_aa: CASSLDRGETQYF; cdr3_nt: TGTGCCAGCAGCTTAGACAGGGGCGAGACCCAGTACTTC
v_call: TRBV7-3; j_call: TRBJ1-2; d_call: -; clone_size: -; cdr3_aa: CASSLSQGNGYTF; cdr3_nt: TGTGCCAGCAGCCTATCCCAGGGTAATGGCTACACCTTC
v_call: TRBV4-1; j_call: TRBJ1-4; d_call: TRBD1; clone_size: -; cdr3_aa: CASSQGTGGIPTNEKLFF; cdr3_nt: TGCGCCAGCAGCCAAGGGACAGGAGGGATTCCTACTAATGAAAAACTGTTTTTT
v_call: TRBV6-1; j_call: TRBJ2-1; d_call: TRBD1; clone_size: -; cdr3_aa: CASTWDRASYNEQFF; cdr3_nt: TGTGCCAGCACCTGGGACAGGGCTTCCTACAATGAGCAGTTCTTC
v_call: TRBV2; j_call: TRBJ1-1; d_call: -; clone_size: -; cdr3_aa: CASNPQGTEAFF; cdr3_nt: TGTGCCAGTAACCCTCAGGGAACTGAAGCTTTCTTT
v_call: TRBV7-9; j_call: TRBJ2-3; d_call: -; clone_size: few; cdr3_aa: CASSRFTDTQYF; cdr3_nt: TGTGCCAGCAGCCGTTTCACAGATACGCAGTATTTT
v_call: TRBV4-1; j_call: TRBJ2-3; d_call: TRBD2; clone_size: -; cdr3_aa: CASSKGAGGTDTQYF; cdr3_nt: TGCGCCAGCAGTAAAGGGGCGGGAGGCACAGATACGCAGTATTTT
v_call: TRBV28; j_call: TRBJ1-5; d_call: -; clone_size: -; cdr3_aa: CASSLLNQPQHF; cdr3_nt: TGTGCCAGCAGTTTACTCAATCAGCCCCAGCATTTT
v_call: TRBV6-4; j_call: TRBJ2-6; d_call: TRBD2; clone_size: -; cdr3_aa: CASSDLGGSGANVLTF; cdr3_nt: TGTGCCAGCAGTGATTTGGGGGGGTCTGGGGCCAACGTCCTGACTTTC
v_call: TRBV10-2; j_call: TRBJ1-3; d_call: -; clone_size: few; cdr3_aa: CASIPELENTIYF; cdr3_nt: TGCGCCAGCATCCCGGAGTTGGAAAACACCATATATTTT
v_call: TRBV7-8; j_call: TRBJ2-5; d_call: TRBD2; clone_size: -; cdr3_aa: CASSLGITSGYQETQYF; cdr3_nt: TGTGCCAGCAGCTTAGGTATAACTAGCGGGTACCAAGAGACCCAGTACTTC
v_call: TRBV7-9; j_call: TRBJ1-2; d_call: TRBD1; clone_size: few; cdr3_aa: CASSKTGGDGYTF; cdr3_nt: TGTGCCAGCAGCAAGACAGGGGGTGATGGCTACACCTTC
v_call: TRBV28; j_call: TRBJ1-2; d_call: TRBD1; clone_size: few; cdr3_aa: CASVGQLYGYTF; cdr3_nt: TGTGCCAGCGTGGGACAGCTCTATGGCTACACCTTC
v_call: TRBV27; j_call: TRBJ1-4; d_call: TRBD1; clone_size: -; cdr3_aa: CASSSDRDEKLFF; cdr3_nt: TGTGCCAGCAGTTCCGACAGGGATGAAAAACTGTTTTTT
v_call: TRBV5-1; j_call: TRBJ1-3; d_call: -; clone_size: few; cdr3_aa: CASSLERSGNTIYF; cdr3_nt: TGCGCCAGCAGCTTGGAGAGGTCTGGAAACACCATATATTTT